The sequence of this TCR beta chain was determined in a study of cytomegalovirus exposure and HLA in healthy donors. Findings of the study overall: In a later analysis, at a false discovery rate of 0.05, roughly 17,000 TCR beta sequences were associated with HLA alleles.

Only one count was recorded for this clone. Its specificity is unknown. Germline and junction disagree at one end, which may indicate a read error. Vbeta (60) and Jbeta (13) primers were used in the PCR. Clones were sequenced by immunoSEQ multiplex PCR, and TCRdb holds only the in-frame ones, with some missing. The table lists around 150,000 clones, 80% of them singletons. This CDR3 spans 17 amino acids. Germline loops: CDR1 SSHAT, CDR2 FNYEAQ (reference sequence). The rearrangement uses TRBV7-7 and TRBJ2-5, with a tentative D call TRBD2 (6 bases). The sequenced sample consisted of PBMCs. This TCR was sampled from a woman in her thirties or forties in good health and CMV-seronegative. This chain's CDR3 is CASSLGSGPLGGETQYF. CDR3 nucleotides: TGTGCTAGCAGCTTGGGATCGGGGCCCCTGGGAGGAGAGACCCAGTACTTC.